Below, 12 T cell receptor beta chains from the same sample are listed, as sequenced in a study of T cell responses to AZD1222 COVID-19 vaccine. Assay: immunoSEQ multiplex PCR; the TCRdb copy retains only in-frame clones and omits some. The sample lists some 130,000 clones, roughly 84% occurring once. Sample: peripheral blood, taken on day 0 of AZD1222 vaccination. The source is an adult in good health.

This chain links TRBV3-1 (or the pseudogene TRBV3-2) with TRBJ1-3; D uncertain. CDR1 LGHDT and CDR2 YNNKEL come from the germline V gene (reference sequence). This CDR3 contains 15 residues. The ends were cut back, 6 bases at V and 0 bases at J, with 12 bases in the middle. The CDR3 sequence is CASRQNFDSGNTIYF. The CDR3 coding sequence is TGTGCCAGCAGACAGAACTTCGACTCTGGAAACACCATATATTTT.

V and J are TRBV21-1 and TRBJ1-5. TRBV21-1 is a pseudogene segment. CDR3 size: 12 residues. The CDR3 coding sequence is TGTGCCAGCAGCAAGAAAGATCAGCCCCAGCATTTT. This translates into CASSKKDQPQHF.

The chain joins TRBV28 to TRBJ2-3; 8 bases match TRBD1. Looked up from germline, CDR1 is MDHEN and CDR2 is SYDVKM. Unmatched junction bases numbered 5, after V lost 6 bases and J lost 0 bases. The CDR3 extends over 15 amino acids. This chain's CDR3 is CASSPGQVSTDTQYF. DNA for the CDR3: TGTGCCAGCAGCCCGGGACAGGTGAGCACAGATACGCAGTATTTT.

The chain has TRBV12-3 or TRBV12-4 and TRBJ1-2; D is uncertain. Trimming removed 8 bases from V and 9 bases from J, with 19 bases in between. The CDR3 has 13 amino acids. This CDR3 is CASDSGETRRYTF. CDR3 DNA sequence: TGTGCCAGCGATTCTGGCGAAACAAGGCGCTACACCTTC.

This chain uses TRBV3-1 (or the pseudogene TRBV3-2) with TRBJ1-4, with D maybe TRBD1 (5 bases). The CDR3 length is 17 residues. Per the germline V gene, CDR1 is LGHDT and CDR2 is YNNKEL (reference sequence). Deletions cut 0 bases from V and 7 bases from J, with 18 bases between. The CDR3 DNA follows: TGTGCCAGCAGCCAAGATTCCCAGGGTCGAAGGGTTGAAAAACTGTTTTTT. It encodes CASSQDSQGRRVEKLFF.

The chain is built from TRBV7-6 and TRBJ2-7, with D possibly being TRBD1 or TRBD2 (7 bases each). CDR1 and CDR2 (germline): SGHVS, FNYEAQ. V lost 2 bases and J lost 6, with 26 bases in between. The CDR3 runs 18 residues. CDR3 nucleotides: TGTGCCAGCAGCTTATTAGGTGGGCAGGGGGGGCATCCTAGCGAGCAGTACTTC. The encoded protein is CASSLLGGQGGHPSEQYF.

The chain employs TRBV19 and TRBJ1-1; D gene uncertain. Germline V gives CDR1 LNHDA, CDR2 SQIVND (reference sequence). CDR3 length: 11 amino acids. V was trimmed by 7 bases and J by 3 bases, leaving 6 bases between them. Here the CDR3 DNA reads TGTGCCAGTACCCTGGACACTGAAGCTTTCTTT. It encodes CASTLDTEAFF.

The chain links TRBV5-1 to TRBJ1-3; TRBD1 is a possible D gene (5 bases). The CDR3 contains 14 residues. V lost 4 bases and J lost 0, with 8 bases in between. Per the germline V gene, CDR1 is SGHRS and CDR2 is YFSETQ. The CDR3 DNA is TGCGCCAGCAGCACTACAGGCTCTGGAAACACCATATATTTT. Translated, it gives CASSTTGSGNTIYF.

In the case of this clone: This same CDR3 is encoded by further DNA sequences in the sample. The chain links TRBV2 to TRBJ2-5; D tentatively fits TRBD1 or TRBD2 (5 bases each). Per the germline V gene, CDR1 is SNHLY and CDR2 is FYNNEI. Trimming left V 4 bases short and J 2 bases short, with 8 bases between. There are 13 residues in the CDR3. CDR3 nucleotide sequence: TGTGCCAGCAGTGGGGGGATACAAGAGACCCAGTACTTC. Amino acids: CASSGGIQETQYF.

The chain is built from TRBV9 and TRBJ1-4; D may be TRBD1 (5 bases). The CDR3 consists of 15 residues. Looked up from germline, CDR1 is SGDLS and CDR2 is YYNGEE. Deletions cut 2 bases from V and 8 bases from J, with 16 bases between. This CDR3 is CASSVGQVMGEKLFF. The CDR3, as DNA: TGTGCCAGCAGCGTGGGGCAGGTGATGGGGGAAAAACTGTTTTTT.

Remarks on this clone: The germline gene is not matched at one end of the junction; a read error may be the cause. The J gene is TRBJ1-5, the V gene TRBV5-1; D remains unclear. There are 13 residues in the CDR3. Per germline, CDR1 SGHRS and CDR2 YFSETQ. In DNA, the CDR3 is TGCGCCAGCAGTTTGGAGCTAAATCAGCCCCAGCATTTT. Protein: CASSLELNQPQHF.

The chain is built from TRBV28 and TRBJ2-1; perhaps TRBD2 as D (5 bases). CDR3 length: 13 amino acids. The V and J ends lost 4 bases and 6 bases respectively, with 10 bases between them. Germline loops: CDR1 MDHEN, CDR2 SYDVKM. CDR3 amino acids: CASSSGIRNEQFF. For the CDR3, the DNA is TGTGCCAGCAGTTCCGGGATCCGCAATGAGCAGTTCTTC.